This TCR beta chain was sequenced in a study of cytomegalovirus exposure and HLA in healthy donors (dated by TCRdb to the late 2010s). Looking at the study overall: An earlier analysis of 587 of the donors reported 276 Gb of sequence data and 117 million unique TCR beta sequences obtained from about 180 million T cells. About 280 gigabases of sequencing data and 70 million to 100 million unique TCR sequences made up an early release that covered approximately 620 HLA-typed donors. The genetic ancestry cluster associated with self-reported Caucasian donors included around four fifths of the 398 genotyped donors. The aim of the study was to test whether cataloging public T cell receptors could identify signatures of past pathogen exposure. The T cell repertoires of 666 subjects were profiled by immunosequencing and related to cytomegalovirus serostatus. In addition to the first cohort of 666 subjects, a separate validation cohort of approximately 120 different subjects was used. To predict cytomegalovirus infection status, the study combined high-throughput TCR immunosequencing, statistical association of individual TCRs with disease status, and machine learning. A later analysis re-examined previously published TCR beta repertoires from hundreds of donors and added high-resolution HLA genotyping to investigate patterns of TCR occurrence. In the later analysis, no new phenotypic data were used to find candidate immune exposures; instead, reliance was placed on TCR beta sequences and their occurrence across donors. An earlier analysis of around 540 of the donors applied high-throughput TCR beta sequencing to assess whether each TCR beta V gene segment acted as functional or pseudogenic. Alongside the repertoire data, information on donor age, sex, ethnicity and CMV serostatus was compiled. In a later genetic analysis, genome-wide SNP genotypes for about three fifths of the roughly 670 donors were used, and that subset was treated as a discovery cohort. All discovery cohort repertoires had been generated on a single sequencing platform. HLA typing covered class I and class II loci at four-digit resolution. Typing coverage differed by locus: A, B, C, DRB1 and DQB1 were typed in about 629-630 donors, DQA1 in 522, DPA1 in around 580, and DPB1 in just under 490. Roughly 5 DR-DQ haplotypes were handled as single units for association and clustering, since linkage in the cohort was strong. Among 398 genotyped donors of the cohort, an average of about 240,000 unique TCR beta nucleotide sequences were sequenced per donor, roughly 18% of them non-productive.

With regard to this clone: The antigen it recognizes is unknown. Base qualities were left out, and no much larger clone turns up one base away.

The germline V gene (reference sequence) specifies LNHDA as CDR1 and SQIVND as CDR2. The CDR3 runs 15 amino acids, cysteine and phenylalanine included. Here the CDR3 DNA is all that survives: 45 bases in frame from base 1. V and J lose 0 bases and 2 bases, and a span of 8 bases separates them. General findings and caveats noted by the study authors: When HLA alleles, especially DR and DQ, strongly co-occurred, attributing TCR associations to individual alleles was difficult. The presence/absence analyses assumed that sequencing depth was roughly uniform across donors, and that assumption may not be true. Broadly in line with IMGT annotations, most TCR beta V segments showed up in productive rearrangements about 87% or about 30% of the time in an earlier analysis of approximately 640 of the donors. A further reported finding was that TCR beta sequences accurately predicted the HLA-A and HLA-B alleles for most subjects in the first cohort. The authors suggested that the approach could potentially be generalized to other disease states and immunological phenotypes. The earlier analysis of some 540 of the donors excluded 15 to 20 rarely observed V segments, including chromosome 9 orphons, because counts were too low. The study gave a list of about 160 TCR beta chains associated with cytomegalovirus. For the cohort, immune exposure information was limited to CMV serostatus. Most CMV-associated TCR beta chains appeared to be HLA-restricted in a later analysis, and the HLA associations seemed to be driven largely by CMV exposure. Because some donors lacked HLA typing at each locus, the association tests relied only on the typed subset. Across donors, most TCR sequences were observed very rarely, whereas some public TCRs were present in many individuals. In vitro tests confirmed that three of the cytomegalovirus-associated TCR beta chains recognize cytomegalovirus antigens. V-gene and J-gene trimming of TCR beta chains was associated with a missense DCLRE1C variant in a later genetic analysis, and the association was replicated in an independent cohort. In a later analysis, several top co-occurrence clusters were reported to appear linked to parvovirus B19, influenza, CMV and Epstein-Barr virus. Linkage disequilibrium might explain the correlated functional status among segregating V segments, but an unknown experimental factor could not be excluded. According to a later analysis, TCR association rates differed among HLA loci, with DRB1 alleles showing the most associated TCRs and HLA-C alleles showing the fewest. Some IMGT-functional V segments, including TRBV6-2 and TRBV6-3, could not be told apart with the 87-base-pair reads, so those segments were excluded. A later analysis found that HLA-associated TCR beta chains were more clonally expanded and had lower generation probabilities than equally common non-associated chains. A later genetic analysis reported fewer N-insertions in productive TCRs among donors in an Asian-associated ancestry cluster than the roughly 620-donor mean. The classifier was reported to diagnose cytomegalovirus status with high specificity and sensitivity in both the original cohort and the validation cohort. The cohort was sequenced for TCR beta chains only, and without alpha or paired-chain data the features that could be detected were limited. At a false discovery rate of 0.05, a later analysis linked 15,000 to 20,000 TCR beta sequences to specific HLA alleles. A cluster of highly shared sequence variants was judged likely to represent a technical artifact of the sequencing pipeline.

The cohort consisted of hundreds of healthy bone marrow donors. All cohort members were sampled while nominally healthy, although unrecorded immune exposures were likely present. The donor was CMV seropositive and was included in the group of 250 to 350 seropositive cohort members. A peripheral blood sample was collected from each donor, and TCR beta sequencing was performed on peripheral blood mononuclear cells. Genomic DNA was extracted from the blood cell samples with the Qiagen DNeasy Blood Extraction Kit. Library method: the immunoSEQ multiplex PCR assay. For the multiplex PCR, a mixture combining 60 forward primers for TCR Vbeta segments and 13 reverse primers for TCR Jbeta segments was used. The CDR3 region of rearranged TCR beta genes was amplified from genomic DNA with a multiplex PCR assay. Amplified TCR beta libraries were sequenced as 87-base-pair reads on the Illumina HiSeq System. Per the authors' processing: A later analysis tallied approximately 87 million unique TCR beta chains across the roughly 610 repertoires, and about 12 million of those chains were shared by two or more donors. Raw reads were error-corrected and collapsed into unique sequences by a nearest-neighbor algorithm in which closely related sequences were merged to remove PCR and sequencing errors. V, D and J gene segments were assigned by aligning CDR3 sequences to IMGT reference sequences. For a sequence to be retained, a match of at least six nucleotides was required to both a V gene segment and a J gene segment. Rearrangements were called productive when the CDR3 lacked stop codons and stayed in frame with V and J; all others were non-productive. Following IMGT convention, CDR3 was defined as the stretch from the second conserved V-encoded cysteine to the conserved J-encoded phenylalanine. In an earlier analysis of around 600 of the donors, sequences lacking an unambiguous match to a single V gene segment were excluded. In an earlier analysis of approximately 590 of the donors, V segments were called functional above 56.7% productive rearrangements and were called segregating when the between-donor standard deviation exceeded 5%. To diagnose cytomegalovirus status from the catalog of TCR beta chain sequences, a statistical classification framework was built. In a later analysis, TCR nucleotide sequences were compared against IMGT/GENE-DB human TR gene sequences so that V and J genes could be assigned. In a later analysis, CDR3 sequences and most-parsimonious VDJ recombination scenarios were assigned using the TCRdist pipeline. A later analysis defined each TCR beta chain by its CDR3 amino acid sequence plus V-gene family, and excluded reads lacking a unique V-gene family. To address suspected cross-contamination and a sequencing artifact, a later analysis removed under 600 highly shared, low-generation-probability nucleotide sequences. In a later analysis, a clonal expansion index was calculated for each public chain from normalized within-repertoire ranks of inferred template counts. In a later analysis, generation probabilities were computed using a VDJ recombination model fitted to out-of-frame rearrangements, and the results were checked against IGoR. Hypergeometric tests were used in a later analysis to score TCR-TCR, TCR-HLA and TCR-CMV co-occurrence, with a repertoire-size bias correction applied to the TCR pairs. A later analysis estimated false discovery rates by permuting HLA or CMV assignments 20 times. In a later analysis, co-occurring TCRs were grouped with DBSCAN, and TCRdist sequence similarity was added when clustering was performed within HLA-allele-positive subsets. For co-occurrence clustering, repertoires with fewer than 30,000 or more than 120,000 public chains were excluded, along with about five repertoires with anomalous nucleotide sharing. TCRdb obtained this table from immuneACCESS and retained in-frame rearrangements with V and J assigned. These tables miss some clones; where compared with another copy, unresolved V genes account for less than half of the shortfall, and the remainder is unexplained. V and J calls and clone size are those listed in that table; D and trimming were worked out from the DNA. The sample data list under 130,000 clones, and 79% of these were observed just once. The ten largest clonotypes hold roughly 4% of the sample.

Sequenced: PBMCs. The rearranged chain carries TRBV19 and TRBJ1-5; TRBD1 is possibly the D segment (5 matching bases). The sequence was obtained from a man aged 50 to 60 in good health and CMV-seropositive. CDR3 region: CASSIDKGGNQPQHF. The DNA sequence is TGTGCCAGTAGTATAGATAAAGGGGGCAATCAGCCCCAGCATTTT.